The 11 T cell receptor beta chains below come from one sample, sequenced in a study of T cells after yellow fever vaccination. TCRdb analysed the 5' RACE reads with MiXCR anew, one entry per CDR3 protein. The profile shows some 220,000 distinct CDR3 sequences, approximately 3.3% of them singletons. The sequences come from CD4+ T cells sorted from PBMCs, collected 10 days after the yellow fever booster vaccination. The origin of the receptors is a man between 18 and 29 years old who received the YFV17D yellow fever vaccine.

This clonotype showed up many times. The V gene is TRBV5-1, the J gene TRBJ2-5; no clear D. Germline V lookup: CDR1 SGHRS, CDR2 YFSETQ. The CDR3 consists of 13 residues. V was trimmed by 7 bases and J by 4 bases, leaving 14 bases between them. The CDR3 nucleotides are TGCGCCAGCTTTGACCCGCCGGCAGAGACCCAGTACTTC. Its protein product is CASFDPPAETQYF.

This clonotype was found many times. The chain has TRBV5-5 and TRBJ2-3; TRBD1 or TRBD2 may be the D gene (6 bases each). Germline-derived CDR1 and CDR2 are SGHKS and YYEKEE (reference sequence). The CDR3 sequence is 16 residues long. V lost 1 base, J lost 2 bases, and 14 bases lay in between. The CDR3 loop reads CASSLFGGPITDTQYF. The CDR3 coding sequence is TGTGCCAGCAGCTTGTTTGGGGGGCCCATCACAGATACGCAGTATTTT.

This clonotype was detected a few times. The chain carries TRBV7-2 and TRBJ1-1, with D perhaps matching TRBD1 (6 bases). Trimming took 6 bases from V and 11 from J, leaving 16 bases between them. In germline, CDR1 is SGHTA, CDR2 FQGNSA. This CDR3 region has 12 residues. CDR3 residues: CASSLWTVGAFF. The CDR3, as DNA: TGTGCCAGCAGTCTATGGACAGTTGGGGCTTTCTTT.

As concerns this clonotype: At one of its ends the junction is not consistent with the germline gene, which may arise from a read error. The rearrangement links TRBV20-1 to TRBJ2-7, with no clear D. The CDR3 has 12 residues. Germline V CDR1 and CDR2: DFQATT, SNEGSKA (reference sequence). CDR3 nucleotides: TGCAGTGCTAGAGATGGAAGAAGTGCCCCAATCTTC. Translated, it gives CSARDGRSAPIF.

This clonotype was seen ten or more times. CDR3 nucleotide sequence: TGCGCCAGCAGCAGGACTACCCAAGAGACCCAGTACTTC. Translated, it gives CASSRTTQETQYF. This sequence joins TRBV5-1 and TRBJ2-5; a possible D gene is TRBD2 (6 bases). The V end was cut by 4 bases, the J end by 1 base, with 8 bases between. CDR3 length: 13 amino acids. Germline V gene lookup returns CDR1 SGHRS and CDR2 YFSETQ.

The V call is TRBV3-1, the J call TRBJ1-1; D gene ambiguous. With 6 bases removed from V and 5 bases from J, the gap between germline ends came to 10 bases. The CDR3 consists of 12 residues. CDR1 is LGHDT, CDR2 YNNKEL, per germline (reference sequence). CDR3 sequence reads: CASSRPGTEAFF. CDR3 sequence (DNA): TGTGCCAGCAGTCGCCCGGGGACTGAAGCTTTCTTT.

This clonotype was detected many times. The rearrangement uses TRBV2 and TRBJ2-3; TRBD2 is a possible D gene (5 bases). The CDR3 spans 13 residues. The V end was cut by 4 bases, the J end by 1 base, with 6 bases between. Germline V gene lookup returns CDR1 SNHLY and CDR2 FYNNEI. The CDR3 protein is CASSGTGTDTQYF. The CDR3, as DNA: TGTGCCAGCAGTGGGACTGGCACAGATACGCAGTATTTT. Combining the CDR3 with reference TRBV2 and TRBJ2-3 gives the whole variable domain EPEVTQTPSHQVTQMGQEVILRCVPISNHLYFYWYRQILGQKVEFLVSFYNNEISEKSEIFDDQFSVERPDGSNFTLKIRSTKLEDSAMYFCASSGTGTDTQYFGPGTRLTVL.

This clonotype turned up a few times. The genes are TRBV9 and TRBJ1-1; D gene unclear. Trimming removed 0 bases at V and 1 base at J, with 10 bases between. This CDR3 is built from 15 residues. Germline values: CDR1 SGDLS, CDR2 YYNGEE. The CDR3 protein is CASSVGGRRNTEAFF. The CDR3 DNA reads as TGTGCCAGCAGCGTAGGAGGTAGAAGGAACACTGAAGCTTTCTTT. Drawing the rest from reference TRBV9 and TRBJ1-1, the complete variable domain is DSGVTQTPKHLITATGQRVTLRCSPRSGDLSVYWYQQSLDQGLQFLIQYYNGEERAKGNILERFSAQQFPDLHSELNLSSLELGDSALYFCASSVGGRRNTEAFFGQGTRLTVV.

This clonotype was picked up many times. As DNA, the CDR3 is TGTGCCAGCACCCCGACTATGTGGGGTAGCACAGATACGCAGTATTTT. Translation gives CASTPTMWGSTDTQYF. This chain links TRBV12-3 or TRBV12-4 with TRBJ2-3, with D perhaps matching TRBD2 (5 bases). The V end lost 7 bases, the J end lost 0 bases, and 17 bases lay between the germline ends. The CDR3 contains 16 residues.

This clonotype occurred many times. CDR3 nucleotide sequence: TGTGCCAGCAGCTCTTGGACGGGGAATAATTCACCCCTCCACTTT. Encoded protein: CASSSWTGNNSPLHF. This chain links TRBV7-2 with TRBJ1-6; D gene ambiguous. V lost 4 bases and J lost 5, with 12 bases in between. The CDR3 spans 15 residues. Germline-derived CDR1 and CDR2 are SGHTA and FQGNSA.

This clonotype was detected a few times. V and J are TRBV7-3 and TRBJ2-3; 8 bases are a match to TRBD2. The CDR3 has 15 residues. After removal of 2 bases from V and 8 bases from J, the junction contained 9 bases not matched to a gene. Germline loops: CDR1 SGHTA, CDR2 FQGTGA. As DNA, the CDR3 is TGTGCCAGCAGCTTAGGACTAGCCGACGCAGGTACGCAGTATTTT. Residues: CASSLGLADAGTQYF.